This T cell receptor beta chain was captured by sequencing in a study of T-cell reconstitution after alpha-beta-depleted transplantation in children. Unique molecular identifiers were incorporated when the TCRbeta library was constructed. TCRdb passed the PCR reads through MiXCR, listing each CDR3 protein once. The data contain some 200,000 distinct CDR3 sequences, about 14% of them seen just once; the ten biggest clones take up less than 15%. This clonotype was seen many times. Unmatched junction bases numbered 4, after V lost 0 bases and J lost 4 bases. CDR1 MGHRA and CDR2 YSYEKL come from the germline V gene. The CDR3 is 15 amino acids.

The material sequenced was PBMCs from the stem cell graft donor, taken from the stem cell graft. The rearrangement links TRBV4-1 to TRBJ2-5; 8 bases are a match to TRBD1. The sequence was collected from a human donor who donated a stem cell graft to a child with acute lymphoblastic leukemia. CDR3 coding DNA: TGCGCCAGCAGCCAAGATGGCAGGGGGCGAGAGACCCAGTACTTC. Residues: CASSQDGRGRETQYF.